The 31 T cell receptor beta chains below all came from one sample that was sequenced in a study of cytomegalovirus exposure and HLA in healthy donors. PCR employed 60 Vbeta and 13 Jbeta primers. Generated by immunoSEQ multiplex PCR, the TCRdb table keeps only in-frame clones and is missing some. The sample consists of roughly 160,000 clones, about 72% of them appearing once. The sample comprised PBMCs. These receptor sequences come from a man in his sixties in good health and CMV-seronegative.

The rearrangement links TRBV27 to TRBJ2-2; D is uncertain. This CDR3 has 16 amino acids. V lost 6 bases and J lost 6, with 20 bases in between. CDR1 is MNHEY, CDR2 SMNVEV, per germline (reference sequence). CDR3 in amino acids: CASSRTARAAAGELFF. The CDR3 DNA reads as TGTGCCAGCAGCCGAACGGCGCGTGCTGCGGCCGGGGAGCTGTTTTTT.

This clone appeared a single time. The chain recombines TRBV6-5 with TRBJ1-1; 7 bases agree with TRBD1. The trim removed 5 bases at V and 6 bases at J, leaving 9 bases unmatched. The CDR3 consists of 14 residues. The germline V gene has CDR1 MNHEY and CDR2 SVGAGI. This CDR3 is CASSQTGVLAEAFF. CDR3 DNA sequence: TGTGCCAGCAGTCAAACAGGGGTCTTGGCTGAAGCTTTCTTT.

The chain carries TRBV19 and TRBJ2-1; 11 nucleotides match TRBD2. The V gene's germline CDR1 is LNHDA and CDR2 SQIVND (reference sequence). The CDR3 is made up of 16 amino acids. J gave up 10 bases and V 7 bases, and 15 bases lay outside the gene matches. The CDR3 is CASKDSVAGGFEEQFF. The CDR3 nucleotides read TGTGCCAGTAAGGATAGTGTAGCGGGAGGGTTTGAGGAGCAGTTCTTC.

The V gene is TRBV12-1, the J gene TRBJ1-5; whether TRBD1, the table's D call, matches the DNA was not checked. TRBV12-1 is annotated as a pseudogene. This CDR3 has 22 amino acids. The DNA for the CDR3 is TGTGCCAGCAGCACACCCACAGGGGCCAGAATCCTACCGTTTAAGAGCAATCAGCCCCAGCATTTT. Its protein is CASSTPTGARILPFKSNQPQHF.

There are a few counts of this clone. The chain links TRBV2 to TRBJ2-1; maybe TRBD2 (6 bases). CDR3 length equals 15 residues. Germline values: CDR1 SNHLY, CDR2 FYNNEI. Trimming took 4 bases from V and 0 from J, leaving 10 bases between them. Here the CDR3 DNA reads TGTGCCAGCAGTGTCGCTAGCGCCTCCTACAATGAGCAGTTCTTC. Its translation is CASSVASASYNEQFF.

For this clone: The sample contains more than one DNA sequence encoding this CDR3. The V call is TRBV29-1, the J call TRBJ2-1, with 9 bases identical to TRBD2. This CDR3 has 17 amino acids. CDR1 is SQVTM and CDR2 is ANQGSEA in the germline V gene. This CDR3 reads CSTVGAGGGAFSNEQFF. The DNA for the CDR3 is TGCAGTACGGTTGGGGCCGGCGGGGGGGCGTTTAGCAATGAGCAGTTCTTC.

The genes are TRBV7-9 and TRBJ1-1; a weak D match, TRBD1 (5 bases). V lost 7 bases to trimming and J lost 1 base, with 10 bases between them. This CDR3 is built from 13 residues. Germline V lookup: CDR1 SEHNR, CDR2 FQNEAQ (reference sequence). The CDR3 nucleotides are TGTGCCAGCATCCGGGGGTGGAACACTGAAGCTTTCTTT. Its protein is CASIRGWNTEAFF.

This chain links TRBV13 with TRBJ1-1, with D perhaps matching TRBD1 (6 bases). The germline CDR1 and CDR2 sequences are PRHDT and FYEKMQ (reference sequence). V gave up 0 bases and J gave up 1 base, with 12 bases separating them. This CDR3 spans 16 amino acids. CDR3 residues: CASSLGQGWGNTEAFF. CDR3 coding DNA: TGTGCCAGCAGCTTAGGACAGGGATGGGGGAACACTGAAGCTTTCTTT.

This chain uses TRBV19 with TRBJ1-2, with 7 bases fitting TRBD1. The CDR3 contains 18 residues. V shed 2 bases and J 4 bases; nucleotides not matched to a gene: 16. Per the germline V gene, CDR1 is LNHDA and CDR2 is SQIVND (reference sequence). The CDR3 DNA follows: TGTGCCAGTAGTATAAGGAACAGGGGCGGAGGTTCTTCCTATGGCTACACCTTC. The encoded protein is CASSIRNRGGGSSYGYTF.

The V and J genes are TRBV7-8 and TRBJ2-3; D might be TRBD2 (6 bases). CDR3 length equals 16 residues. CDR1 SGHVS and CDR2 FQNEAQ come from the germline V gene. The V gene lost 5 bases and the J gene lost 1 base, with 16 bases spanning the gap. The DNA for the CDR3 is TGTGCCAGCAGCCAACCCGGGAGTTCCGGCACAGATACGCAGTATTTT. Its protein is CASSQPGSSGTDTQYF.

The chain combines TRBV4-3 with TRBJ1-1; D may be TRBD1 (6 bases). V dropped 3 bases and J dropped 9 bases, with 8 bases sitting between them. Germline V gives CDR1 LGHNA, CDR2 YSLEER. The CDR3 length is 11 residues. Here the CDR3 DNA reads TGCGCCAGCAGCCAGGGGACAAAAGCTTTCTTT. This gives the protein CASSQGTKAFF.

A remark on this clone: In the same sample, other DNA sequences code for this CDR3. This chain joins TRBV5-1 and TRBJ1-1; D possibly corresponds to TRBD1 (6 bases). Trimming removed 1 base at V and 1 base at J, with 11 bases between. This CDR3 contains 15 residues. CDR1 and CDR2 from the germline V gene are SGHRS and YFSETQ. The CDR3 sequence is CASSLREGGNTEAFF. CDR3 nucleotide sequence: TGCGCCAGCAGCTTGCGGGAGGGGGGGAACACTGAAGCTTTCTTT.

The chain links TRBV7-2 to TRBJ1-2; the D gene is possibly TRBD1 (5 bases). There are 13 residues in the CDR3. Germline lookup yields CDR1 SGHTA and CDR2 FQGNSA. Trimming removed 5 bases from V and 6 bases from J, with 13 bases in between. The CDR3 spells CASSPQGGNGYTF. The CDR3 region has the DNA TGTGCCAGCAGCCCCCAGGGAGGAAATGGCTACACCTTC.

The chain links TRBV7-2 to TRBJ2-6; D not certain. The CDR3 totals 18 residues. Trimming pared 0 bases from V and 4 bases from J, leaving 16 bases between. Germline V gene data show CDR1 as SGHTA and CDR2 as FQGNSA. CDR3 residues: CASSLAVHSTRGANVLTF. For the CDR3, the DNA is TGTGCCAGCAGCTTAGCCGTTCACTCCACCCGGGGGGCCAACGTCCTGACTTTC. Together with reference TRBV7-2 and TRBJ2-6, the CDR3 gives the full variable domain: GAGVSQSPSNKVTEKGKDVELRCDPISGHTALYWYRQSLGQGLEFLIYFQGNSAPDKSGLPSDRFSAERTGGSVSTLTIQRTQQEDSAVYLCASSLAVHSTRGANVLTFGAGSRLTVL.

In DNA form, the CDR3 reads TGCGCCAGCAGCTTGGCCCAAAACAGGGACACCGGGGAGCTGTTTTTT. Protein: CASSLAQNRDTGELFF. The chain is built from TRBV5-1 and TRBJ2-2; D is perhaps TRBD1 (6 bases). Germline V gives CDR1 SGHRS, CDR2 YFSETQ. CDR3 length: 16 residues. The V gene lost 0 bases and the J gene lost 3 bases, with 12 bases spanning the gap.

The chain employs TRBV7-8 and TRBJ2-7; 8 nucleotides match TRBD2. Germline values: CDR1 SGHVS, CDR2 FQNEAQ. V was pared by 5 bases and J by 5 bases, with 11 bases of the junction left unmatched. CDR3 length: 15 residues. The CDR3 DNA is TGTGCCAGCAGCCCGTTAGCGGGATTAAACAACGAGCAGTACTTC. Translated, it gives CASSPLAGLNNEQYF. The whole variable domain, filled in from reference TRBV7-8 and TRBJ2-7, reads GAGVSQSPRYKVAKRGQDVALRCDPISGHVSLFWYQQALGQGPEFLTYFQNEAQLDKSGLPSDRFFAERPEGSVSTLKIQRTQQEDSAVYLCASSPLAGLNNEQYFGPGTRLTVT.

The V call is TRBV5-1, the J call TRBJ2-1; 8 bases fit TRBD2. The CDR3 is 15 residues long. Germline lookup yields CDR1 SGHRS and CDR2 YFSETQ. V was clipped by 2 bases and J by 4 bases; unmatched bases: 5. The CDR3 nucleotides are TGCGCCAGCAGCTTCGAAGCGGGAGCGTACAATGAGCAGTTCTTC. Translated, it gives CASSFEAGAYNEQFF.

The gene calls are TRBV4-3 and TRBJ2-5; D call uncertain. Trimming left V 4 bases short and J 5 bases short, with 14 bases between. CDR1 is LGHNA, CDR2 YSLEER, per germline. The CDR3 has 14 amino acids. In DNA form, the CDR3 reads TGCGCCAGCAGCCCCGCCCTAGGCCGGGAGACCCAGTACTTC. Translating gives CASSPALGRETQYF.

V gene TRBV5-8 combines with J gene TRBJ1-1; D might be TRBD1 (5 bases). There are 14 residues in the CDR3. The V gene lost 0 bases and the J gene lost 7 bases, with 13 bases spanning the gap. Germline CDR1 is SGHTS and CDR2 is YDEGEE. The CDR3 DNA is TGTGCCAGCAGCTTGGTGGGGGGATACAGTGAAGCTTTCTTT. Residues: CASSLVGGYSEAFF.

This clone was observed a handful of times. The CDR3 loop reads CASSDRGTDTQYF. DNA of the CDR3: TGTGCCAGCTCAGACAGGGGCACAGATACGCAGTATTTT. The genes are TRBV18 and TRBJ2-3, with TRBD1 identical over 7 bases. Germline V CDR1 and CDR2: KGHSH, LQKENI. There are 13 residues in the CDR3. With V trimmed by 5 bases and J by 1 base, 0 bases remained unmatched.

Here the CDR3 reads CASNYDRAQETQYF. DNA for the CDR3: TGCGCCAGCAACTATGACAGGGCACAAGAGACCCAGTACTTC. The chain employs TRBV5-1 and TRBJ2-5; 7 bases map to TRBD1. Per germline, CDR1 SGHRS and CDR2 YFSETQ. V was clipped by 6 bases and J by 2 bases; unmatched bases: 7. The CDR3 is 14 amino acids.

This chain uses TRBV5-4 with TRBJ2-1, with 10 bases lining up with TRBD2. The V gene end was trimmed by 0 bases and the J gene end by 12 bases; junction bases not matched to a gene: 3. Germline values: CDR1 SGHNT, CDR2 YYREEE (reference sequence). CDR3 length: 13 residues. DNA of the CDR3: TGTGCCAGCAGCTTGGCCAGCGGGAGGGCGCAGTTCTTC. It codes for CASSLASGRAQFF. The entire variable domain, with the rest obtained from reference TRBV5-4 and TRBJ2-1, is as follows: ETGVTQSPTHLIKTRGQQVTLRCSSQSGHNTVSWYQQALGQGPQFIFQYYREEENGRGNFPPRFSGLQFPNYSSELNVNALELDDSALYLCASSLASGRAQFFGPGTRLTVL.

The gene calls are TRBV7-3 and TRBJ1-1; tentative D call: TRBD1 (5 bases). This CDR3 is built from 14 residues. CDR1 is SGHTA, CDR2 FQGTGA, per germline. Trimming took off 3 bases at V and 4 bases at J, with 12 bases between the two ends. As DNA, the CDR3 is TGTGCCAGCAGCTTGACTAGGGACGGCACTGAAGCTTTCTTT. Amino acids: CASSLTRDGTEAFF.

The genes are TRBV29-1 and TRBJ2-1; D is ambiguous. V lost 1 base and J 8 bases, leaving 12 bases between the germline ends. Germline CDR1 reads SQVTM; CDR2 reads ANQGSEA. The CDR3 sequence is 13 residues long. The CDR3 reads CSVEGLSIDEQFF. CDR3 nucleotides: TGCAGCGTTGAAGGACTGAGCATCGATGAGCAGTTCTTC.

This clone was picked up a small number of times. V is TRBV10-1 and J is TRBJ2-3; unclear D gene. CDR3 size: 13 residues. V lost 0 bases and J 6 bases, leaving 7 bases between the germline ends. Germline CDR1 reads WNHNN; CDR2 reads SYGVQD (reference sequence). The CDR3 DNA is TGCGCCAGCAGTGAGTCCGGAGAGGATACGCAGTATTTT. This encodes CASSESGEDTQYF.

The sample holds one count of this clone. The gene calls are TRBV9 and TRBJ2-2; D remains unclear. The ends were cut back, 0 bases at V and 4 bases at J, with 10 bases in the middle. From germline, CDR1 is SGDLS and CDR2 YYNGEE. This CDR3 contains 15 residues. CDR3 loop: CASSVAPSITGELFF. CDR3 DNA: TGTGCCAGCAGCGTAGCCCCGAGTATCACCGGGGAGCTGTTTTTT.

The rearrangement links TRBV19 to TRBJ1-5, with 7 bases aligning to TRBD1. Trimming took 0 bases from V and 3 from J; bases not matched to a gene: 2. Germline values: CDR1 LNHDA, CDR2 SQIVND (reference sequence). The CDR3 has 15 residues. For the CDR3, the DNA is TGTGCCAGTAGTATAGAGGGGACAGCCAATCAGCCCCAGCATTTT. Amino acids: CASSIEGTANQPQHF.

The CDR3 region has the DNA TGTGCCAGCTCACCAAATGGCAGGGTCTACGAGCAGTACTTC. Translation gives CASSPNGRVYEQYF. The V and J genes are TRBV18 and TRBJ2-7, with D perhaps matching TRBD1 (5 bases). Germline CDR1 is KGHSH and CDR2 is LQKENI. This CDR3 spans 14 amino acids. V dropped 2 bases and J dropped 3 bases, with 11 bases sitting between them.

CDR3: CASSLQGAYYEQYF. The CDR3 DNA is TGTGCCAGCAGCTTACAGGGGGCTTATTACGAGCAGTACTTC. This chain joins TRBV5-4 and TRBJ2-5; 9 nucleotides match TRBD1. TRBJ2-7 explains the end of the DNA better; the J call may be wrong. Germline V gene data show CDR1 as SGHNT and CDR2 as YYREEE (reference sequence). This CDR3 comprises 14 residues.

J is TRBJ2-5 and V is TRBV11-2; D unclear. This CDR3 is 14 amino acids long. With 5 bases removed from V and 2 bases from J, the gap between germline ends came to 12 bases. Germline loops: CDR1 SGHAT, CDR2 FQNNGV. The CDR3 reads CASSPSYGQETQYF. CDR3 sequence (DNA): TGTGCCAGCAGCCCCTCCTACGGGCAAGAGACCCAGTACTTC.

The rearrangement uses TRBV7-2 and TRBJ2-7; D is perhaps TRBD2 (7 bases). The CDR3 length is 14 residues. Trimming left V 5 bases short and J 6 bases short, with 17 bases between. CDR1 SGHTA and CDR2 FQGNSA come from the germline V gene. The CDR3 sequence: CASSPTSRGVEQYF. The CDR3 nucleotides read TGTGCCAGCAGCCCGACTAGCAGGGGAGTCGAGCAGTACTTC.